This is a list of T cell receptor beta chains from one sample in a study of blood T cells in healthy people across ages. TCRdb passed the 5' RACE reads through MiXCR, listing each CDR3 protein once. The sample has about 780,000 distinct CDR3 sequences, about 46% seen once. Input material: blood. These receptors were taken from a man older than 75 in good health. The CDR3 runs from the conserved cysteine through the conserved F or W. The D gene is left open where the match is weak. The size of a clone is reported for some rows only, either as once, few or many, or as a class for expanded clones.

d_gene	v_gene	j_gene	abundance	CDR3aa	CDR3nt
TRBD1	TRBV28	TRBJ2-1	.	CASSFYTGVYNEQFF	TGTGCCAGCAGTTTTTATACAGGGGTCTACAATGAGCAGTTCTTC
.	TRBV6-5	TRBJ2-1	.	CASSYKGYEQFF	TGTGCCAGCAGCTATAAGGGATATGAGCAGTTCTTC
.	TRBV29-1	TRBJ2-1	few	CSVLDPLGPNNEQFF	TGCAGCGTTTTAGACCCTCTGGGACCGAACAATGAGCAGTTCTTC
TRBD1	TRBV12-3/TRBV12-4	TRBJ2-5	few	CASTGQGIGETQYF	TGTGCCAGCACAGGACAGGGGATCGGAGAGACCCAGTACTTC
.	TRBV11-2	TRBJ2-7	.	CASRPDGPYEQYF	TGTGCCAGCAGACCTGACGGGCCCTACGAGCAGTACTTC
.	TRBV30	TRBJ1-5	.	CAWAQGNRQPQHF	TGTGCCTGGGCCCAGGGGAATCGACAGCCCCAGCATTTT
.	TRBV5-4	TRBJ1-6	.	CASTWGGVGNSPLHF	TGTGCCAGCACCTGGGGGGGGGTTGGCAATTCACCCCTCCACTTT
.	TRBV20-1	TRBJ2-3	.	CSASAGTGVGDTQYF	TGCAGTGCTAGTGCCGGGACGGGAGTTGGAGATACGCAGTATTTT
.	TRBV5-1	TRBJ1-5	.	CASTNQGEGNQPQHF	TGCGCCAGCACGAATCAAGGGGAGGGGAATCAGCCCCAGCATTTT
.	TRBV5-1	TRBJ2-7	few	CASSPDGVGRSEQYF	TGCGCCAGCAGCCCAGACGGAGTGGGTCGTTCCGAGCAGTACTTC
.	TRBV3-1	TRBJ2-2	.	CASSQDRGYTGELFF	TGTGCCAGCAGCCAAGATCGGGGGTACACCGGGGAGCTGTTTTTT
TRBD2	TRBV4-1	TRBJ2-1	.	CASSQDLGAGEDEQFF	TGCGCCAGCAGCCAAGATCTCGGAGCGGGAGAGGATGAGCAGTTCTTC
TRBD1	TRBV29-1	TRBJ1-2	many	CSAGTAWGSYTF	TGCAGCGCCGGGACAGCCTGGGGGAGCTACACCTTC
.	TRBV3-1	TRBJ2-1	few	CASSPRTSRGAEQFF	TGTGCCAGCAGCCCCAGGACCTCCAGAGGGGCCGAGCAGTTCTTC
TRBD2	TRBV29-1	TRBJ2-1	many	CSVDLLGTSANYNEQFF	TGCAGCGTTGACCTGCTAGGGACTAGCGCTAACTACAATGAGCAGTTCTTC
.	TRBV9	TRBJ2-5	many	CASSVGASQETQYF	TGTGCCAGCAGCGTAGGGGCCAGCCAAGAGACCCAGTACTTC
.	TRBV10-3	TRBJ2-2	many	CAISGENSNTGELFF	TGTGCCATCAGTGGAGAAAATTCGAACACCGGGGAGCTGTTTTTT
TRBD1	TRBV7-3	TRBJ1-6	few	CASSPAGGTGNSPLHF	TGTGCCAGCAGCCCCGCCGGCGGGACAGGGAATTCACCCCTCCACTTT
TRBD2	TRBV20-1	TRBJ2-7	few	CSGPGLVVGEQYF	TGCAGTGGGCCGGGACTAGTGGTGGGCGAGCAGTACTTC
.	TRBV19	TRBJ2-3	.	CASSIWSDTQYF	TGTGCCAGTAGTATTTGGTCCGATACGCAGTATTTT
.	TRBV20-1	TRBJ1-6	few	CSSDPRGSPLHF	TGCAGTTCTGATCCGAGGGGTTCACCCCTCCACTTT
TRBD2	TRBV3-1	TRBJ2-5	.	CASSQGLDGTQYF	TGTGCCAGCAGCCAGGGACTAGACGGGACCCAGTACTTC
.	TRBV20-1	TRBJ2-7	.	CSALIRGGYEQYF	TGCAGTGCCCTTATAAGAGGGGGCTACGAGCAGTACTTC
.	TRBV27	TRBJ1-2	.	CASSNLRGDYTF	TGTGCCAGCTCTAACTTAAGGGGGGACTACACCTTC
.	TRBV5-1	TRBJ1-1	.	CASSLNPGRVTEAFF	TGCGCCAGCAGCTTGAATCCAGGGAGGGTCACTGAAGCTTTCTTT
.	TRBV12-3/TRBV12-4	TRBJ1-5	few	CASSLAIGQGNQPQHF	TGTGCCAGCAGTTTAGCGATTGGGCAGGGTAATCAGCCCCAGCATTTT
.	TRBV24-1	TRBJ2-3	.	CATSGDYPTDTQYF	TGTGCCACCAGTGGAGACTATCCCACAGATACGCAGTATTTT
TRBD2	TRBV27	TRBJ2-7	.	CASSSPLTSGRTYEQYF	TGTGCCAGCAGTTCCCCGTTGACTAGCGGGAGAACCTACGAGCAGTACTTC
.	TRBV5-1	TRBJ1-1	.	CASRETIAEAFF	TGCGCCAGCCGCGAGACGATTGCTGAAGCTTTCTTT
TRBD2	TRBV11-2	TRBJ2-7	.	CASSLGRLAGADEQYF	TGTGCCAGCAGCTTGGGGCGGCTAGCGGGAGCCGACGAGCAGTACTTC
.	TRBV29-1	TRBJ2-5	.	CSAKPSVMELGETQYF	TGCAGCGCAAAACCGTCGGTTATGGAACTAGGAGAGACCCAGTACTTC
.	TRBV12-3/TRBV12-4	TRBJ1-5	many	CASSPTGLGQPQHF	TGTGCCAGCAGCCCGACAGGATTAGGTCAGCCCCAGCATTTT
TRBD2	TRBV23-1	TRBJ2-1	few	CASSPRDRSGLADYNEQFF	TGCGCCAGCAGTCCCCGGGACAGGAGTGGACTAGCGGACTACAATGAGCAGTTCTTC
TRBD2	TRBV20-1	TRBJ2-5	.	CSGREARETQYF	TGCAGTGGGCGGGAGGCCCGTGAGACCCAGTACTTC
TRBD1	TRBV5-1	TRBJ1-4	.	CASSLDRGDEKLFF	TGCGCCAGCAGCTTGGACAGGGGCGATGAAAAACTGTTTTTT
.	TRBV11-2	TRBJ2-5	few	CASSIRTVFETQYF	TGTGCCAGCAGCATACGAACAGTTTTCGAGACCCAGTACTTC